This T cell receptor beta chain was obtained from a study of T cell responses to AZD1222 COVID-19 vaccine. Produced via immunoSEQ multiplex PCR; TCRdb's table is partial and in-frame only. The sample includes roughly 89,000 clones, roughly 88% of them seen just once. There are 13 residues in the CDR3. Per germline, CDR1 KGHSH and CDR2 LQKENI. Trimming cost V 3 bases and J 4 bases, with 9 bases left between them. The chain recombines TRBV18 with TRBJ1-2, with a tentative D call TRBD1 (5 bases). Specimen: peripheral blood, collected on day 0 of MenACWY control vaccination. The receptor was isolated from an adult in good health. The CDR3, as DNA: TGTGCCAGCTCACCCGGGACGGCCTATGGCTACACCTTC. Protein: CASSPGTAYGYTF.